This T cell receptor beta chain was obtained from a study of blood T cell repertoires in COVID-19. Overall study: COVID-19 samples from acute and convalescent phases originated in the United States, Italy and Spain. PBMCs, B-cell-depleted T cells, or T cells were the source of the cDNA or gDNA that made up the material.

Per the study methods: From reference gene primer amplification, estimates of nucleated cell counts were derived. The repertoire was sequenced with immunoSEQ multiplex PCR; TCRdb's copy has only in-frame clones and lacks some. V and J calls and clone size follow that table, whereas D and trimming were derived from the DNA. The table lists about 300,000 clones, 80% to 90% of them singletons. The J segment lost 3 bases and the V segment lost 0 bases, leaving 5 bases of the junction unmatched. The CDR3 has 15 residues. Germline V CDR1 and CDR2: SGHRS, YFSETQ. Sample: peripheral blood. This clonotype was obtained from a woman aged 45-65 years with acute or convalescent COVID-19. The rearrangement uses TRBV5-1 and TRBJ1-2; 7 positions agree with TRBD1. CDR3 protein: CASSLVGQVDYGYTF. CDR3 nucleotides: TGCGCCAGCAGCTTGGTTGGACAGGTAGACTATGGCTACACCTTC.